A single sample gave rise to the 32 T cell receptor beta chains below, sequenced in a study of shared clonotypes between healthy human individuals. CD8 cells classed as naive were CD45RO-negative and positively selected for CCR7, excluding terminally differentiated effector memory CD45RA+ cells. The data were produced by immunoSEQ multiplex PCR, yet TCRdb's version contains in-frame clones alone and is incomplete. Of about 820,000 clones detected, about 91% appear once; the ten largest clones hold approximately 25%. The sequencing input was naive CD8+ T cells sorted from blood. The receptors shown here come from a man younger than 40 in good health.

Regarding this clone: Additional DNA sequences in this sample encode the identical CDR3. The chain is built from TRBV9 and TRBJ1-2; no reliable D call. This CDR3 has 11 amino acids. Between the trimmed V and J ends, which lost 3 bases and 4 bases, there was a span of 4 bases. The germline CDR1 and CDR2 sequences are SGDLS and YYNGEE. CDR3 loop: CASSAPYGYTF. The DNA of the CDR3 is TGTGCCAGCAGCGCGCCCTATGGCTACACCTTC. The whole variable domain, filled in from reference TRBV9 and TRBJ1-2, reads DSGVTQTPKHLITATGQRVTLRCSPRSGDLSVYWYQQSLDQGLQFLIQYYNGEERAKGNILERFSAQQFPDLHSELNLSSLELGDSALYFCASSAPYGYTFGSGTRLTVV.

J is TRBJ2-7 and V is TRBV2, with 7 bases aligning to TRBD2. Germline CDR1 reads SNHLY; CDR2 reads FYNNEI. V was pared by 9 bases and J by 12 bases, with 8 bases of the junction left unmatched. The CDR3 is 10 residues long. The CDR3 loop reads CASLRGILYF. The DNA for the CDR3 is TGTGCCAGTTTGCGGGGGATCCTGTACTTC.

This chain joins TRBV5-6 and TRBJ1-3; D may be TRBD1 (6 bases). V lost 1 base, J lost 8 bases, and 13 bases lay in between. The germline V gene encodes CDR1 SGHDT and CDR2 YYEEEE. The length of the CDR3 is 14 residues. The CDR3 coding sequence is TGTGCCAGCAGCTTGCTGGGTAGGGGGGACACCATATATTTT. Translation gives CASSLLGRGDTIYF.

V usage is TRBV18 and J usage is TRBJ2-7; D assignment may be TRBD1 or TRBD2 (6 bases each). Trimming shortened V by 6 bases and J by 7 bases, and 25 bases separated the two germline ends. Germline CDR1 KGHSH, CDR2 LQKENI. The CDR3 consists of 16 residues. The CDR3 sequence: CASSPPESGARFEQYF. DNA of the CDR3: TGTGCCAGCTCGCCCCCAGAGTCGGGGGCGCGCTTTGAGCAGTACTTC. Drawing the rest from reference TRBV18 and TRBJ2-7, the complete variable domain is NAGVMQNPRHLVRRRGQEARLRCSPMKGHSHVYWYRQLPEEGLKFMVYLQKENIIDESGMPKERFSAEFPKEGPSILRIQQVVRGDSAAYFCASSPPESGARFEQYFGPGTRLTVT.

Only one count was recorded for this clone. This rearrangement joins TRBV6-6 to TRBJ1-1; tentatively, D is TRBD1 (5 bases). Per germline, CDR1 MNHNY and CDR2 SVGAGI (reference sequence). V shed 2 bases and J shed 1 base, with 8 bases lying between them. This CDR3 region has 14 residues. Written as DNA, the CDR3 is TGTGCCAGCAGTTACGAGGGGACGAACACTGAAGCTTTCTTT. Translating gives CASSYEGTNTEAFF.

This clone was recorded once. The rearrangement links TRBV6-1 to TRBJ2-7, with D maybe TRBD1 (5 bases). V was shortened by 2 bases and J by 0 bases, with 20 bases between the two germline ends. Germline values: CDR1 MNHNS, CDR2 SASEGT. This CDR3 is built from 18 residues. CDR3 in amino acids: CASSELDSPTGLSYEQYF. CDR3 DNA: TGTGCCAGCAGTGAATTAGACAGTCCTACGGGCCTCTCCTACGAGCAGTACTTC.

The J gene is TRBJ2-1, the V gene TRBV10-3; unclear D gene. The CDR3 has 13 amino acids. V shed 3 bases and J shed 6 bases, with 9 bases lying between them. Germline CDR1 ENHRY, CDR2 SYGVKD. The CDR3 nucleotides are TGTGCCATCAGTGACCCTAGTATCAATGAGCAGTTCTTC. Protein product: CAISDPSINEQFF.

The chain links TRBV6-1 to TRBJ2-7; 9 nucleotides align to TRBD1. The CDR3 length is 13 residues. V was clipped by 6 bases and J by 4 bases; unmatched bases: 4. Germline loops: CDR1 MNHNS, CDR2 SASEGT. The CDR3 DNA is TGTGCCAGCAGGGGACAGGGTCTATACGAGCAGTACTTC. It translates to CASRGQGLYEQYF.

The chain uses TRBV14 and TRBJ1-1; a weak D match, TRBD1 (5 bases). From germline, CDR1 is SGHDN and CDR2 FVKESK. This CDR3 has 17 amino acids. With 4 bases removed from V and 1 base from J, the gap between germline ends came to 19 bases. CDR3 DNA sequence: TGTGCCAGCAGCCGAGGGACCGGGGTATGGGGGAACACTGAAGCTTTCTTT. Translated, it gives CASSRGTGVWGNTEAFF.

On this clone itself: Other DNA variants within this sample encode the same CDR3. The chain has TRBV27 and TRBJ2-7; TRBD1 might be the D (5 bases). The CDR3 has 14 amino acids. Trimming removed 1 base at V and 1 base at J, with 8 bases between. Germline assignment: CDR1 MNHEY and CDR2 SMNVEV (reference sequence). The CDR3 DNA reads TGTGCCAGCAGTTTATACGACAGTTCCTACGAGCAGTACTTC. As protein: CASSLYDSSYEQYF.

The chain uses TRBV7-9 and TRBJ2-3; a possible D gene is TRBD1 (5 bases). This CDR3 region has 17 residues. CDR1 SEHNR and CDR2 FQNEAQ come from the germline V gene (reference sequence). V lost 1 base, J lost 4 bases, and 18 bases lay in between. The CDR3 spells CASSLGPSGDSADTQYF. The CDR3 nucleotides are TGTGCCAGCAGCTTAGGACCCTCCGGAGACAGCGCAGATACGCAGTATTTT.

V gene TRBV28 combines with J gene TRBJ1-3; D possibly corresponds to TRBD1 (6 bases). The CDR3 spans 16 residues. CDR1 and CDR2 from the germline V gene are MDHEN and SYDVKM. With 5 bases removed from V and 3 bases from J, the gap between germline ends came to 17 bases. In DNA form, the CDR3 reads TGTGCCAGCAGTCCCCGAACAGGGATTGTTGGAAACACCATATATTTT. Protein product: CASSPRTGIVGNTIYF.

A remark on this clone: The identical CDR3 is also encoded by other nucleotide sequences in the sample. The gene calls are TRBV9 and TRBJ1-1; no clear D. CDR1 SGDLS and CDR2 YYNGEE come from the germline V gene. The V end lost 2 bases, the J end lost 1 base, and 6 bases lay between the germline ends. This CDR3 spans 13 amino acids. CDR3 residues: CASSVSENTEAFF. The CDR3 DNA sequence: TGTGCCAGCAGCGTTTCAGAGAACACTGAAGCTTTCTTT. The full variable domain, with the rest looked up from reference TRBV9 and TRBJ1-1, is DSGVTQTPKHLITATGQRVTLRCSPRSGDLSVYWYQQSLDQGLQFLIQYYNGEERAKGNILERFSAQQFPDLHSELNLSSLELGDSALYFCASSVSENTEAFFGQGTRLTVV.

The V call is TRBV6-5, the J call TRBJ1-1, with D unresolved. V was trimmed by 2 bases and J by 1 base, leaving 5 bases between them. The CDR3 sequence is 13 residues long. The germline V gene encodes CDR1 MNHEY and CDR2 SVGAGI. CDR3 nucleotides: TGTGCCAGCAGTTACATGGCGAACACTGAAGCTTTCTTT. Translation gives CASSYMANTEAFF.

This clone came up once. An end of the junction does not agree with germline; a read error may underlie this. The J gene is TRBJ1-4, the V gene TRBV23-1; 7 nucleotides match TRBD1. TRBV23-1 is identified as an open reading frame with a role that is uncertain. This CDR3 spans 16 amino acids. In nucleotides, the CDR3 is TGCGCCAGCAGTCCGGCGCGAGAGGGGGCCCTCGAAAAGCTGTTTTTT. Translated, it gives CASSPAREGALEKLFF.

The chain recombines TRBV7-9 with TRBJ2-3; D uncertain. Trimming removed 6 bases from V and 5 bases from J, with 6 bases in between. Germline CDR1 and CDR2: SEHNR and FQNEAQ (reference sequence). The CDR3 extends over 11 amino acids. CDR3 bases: TGTGCCAGCAGTTCCCAAGATACGCAGTATTTT. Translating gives CASSSQDTQYF.

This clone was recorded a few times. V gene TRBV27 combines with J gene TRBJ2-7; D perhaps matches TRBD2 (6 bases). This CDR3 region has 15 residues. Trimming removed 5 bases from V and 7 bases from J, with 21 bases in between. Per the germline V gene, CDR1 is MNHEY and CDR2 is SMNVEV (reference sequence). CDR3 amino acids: CASSPIGSGVEEQYF. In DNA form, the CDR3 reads TGTGCCAGCAGTCCGATTGGGTCGGGAGTGGAAGAGCAGTACTTC.

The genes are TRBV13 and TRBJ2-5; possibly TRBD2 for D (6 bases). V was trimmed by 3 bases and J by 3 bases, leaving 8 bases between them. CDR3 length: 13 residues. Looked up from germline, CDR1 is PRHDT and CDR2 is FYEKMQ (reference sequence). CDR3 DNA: TGTGCCAGCAGCTTGGGGGGAGAAGAGACCCAGTACTTC. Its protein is CASSLGGEETQYF. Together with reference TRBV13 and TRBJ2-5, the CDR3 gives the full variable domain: AAGVIQSPRHLIKEKRETATLKCYPIPRHDTVYWYQQGPGQDPQFLISFYEKMQSDKGSIPDRFSAQQFSDYHSELNMSSLELGDSALYFCASSLGGEETQYFGPGTRLLVL.

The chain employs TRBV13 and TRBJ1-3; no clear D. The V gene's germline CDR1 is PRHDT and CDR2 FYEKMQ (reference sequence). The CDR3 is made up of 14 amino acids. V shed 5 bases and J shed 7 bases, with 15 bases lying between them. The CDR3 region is CASSPKREPNTIYF. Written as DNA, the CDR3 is TGTGCCAGCAGCCCCAAACGGGAGCCCAACACCATATATTTT.

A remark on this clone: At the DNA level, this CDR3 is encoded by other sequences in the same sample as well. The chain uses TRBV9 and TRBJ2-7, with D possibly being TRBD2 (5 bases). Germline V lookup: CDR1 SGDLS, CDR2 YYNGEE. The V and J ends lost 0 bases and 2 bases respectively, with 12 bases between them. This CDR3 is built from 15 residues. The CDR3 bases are TGTGCCAGCAGCGTAGGAGATCTGGGAGCCTACGAGCAGTACTTC. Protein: CASSVGDLGAYEQYF.

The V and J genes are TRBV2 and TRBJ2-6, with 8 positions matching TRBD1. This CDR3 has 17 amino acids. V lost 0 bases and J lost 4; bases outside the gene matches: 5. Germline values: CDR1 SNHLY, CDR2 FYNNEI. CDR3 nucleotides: TGTGCCAGCAGTGAAGCGCTTAGGACAGGGGGGGCCAACGTCCTGACTTTC. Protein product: CASSEALRTGGANVLTF.

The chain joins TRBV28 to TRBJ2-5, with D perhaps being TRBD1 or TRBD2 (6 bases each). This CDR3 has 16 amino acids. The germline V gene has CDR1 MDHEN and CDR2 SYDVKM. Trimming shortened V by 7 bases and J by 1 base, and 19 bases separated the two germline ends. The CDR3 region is CASTGPDEGGQETQYF. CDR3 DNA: TGTGCCAGCACCGGGCCAGATGAGGGGGGCCAAGAGACCCAGTACTTC.

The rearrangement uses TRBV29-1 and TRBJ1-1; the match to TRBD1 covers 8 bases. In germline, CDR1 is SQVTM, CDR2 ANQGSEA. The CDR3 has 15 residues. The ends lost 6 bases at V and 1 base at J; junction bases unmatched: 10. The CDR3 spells CSVDPGQVTNTEAFF. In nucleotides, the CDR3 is TGCAGCGTCGACCCGGGACAGGTTACGAACACTGAAGCTTTCTTT.

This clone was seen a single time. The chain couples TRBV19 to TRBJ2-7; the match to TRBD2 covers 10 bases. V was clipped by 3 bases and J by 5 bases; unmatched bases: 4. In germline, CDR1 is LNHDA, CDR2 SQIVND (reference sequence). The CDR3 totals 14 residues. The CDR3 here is CASSISTSGDEQYF. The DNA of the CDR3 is TGTGCCAGTAGTATTTCAACTAGCGGGGACGAGCAGTACTTC.

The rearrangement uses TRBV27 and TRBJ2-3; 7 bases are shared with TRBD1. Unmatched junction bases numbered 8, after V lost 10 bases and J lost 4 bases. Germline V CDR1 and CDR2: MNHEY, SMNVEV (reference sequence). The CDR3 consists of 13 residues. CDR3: CATNPGGADTQYF. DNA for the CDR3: TGTGCCACCAACCCAGGGGGAGCAGATACGCAGTATTTT.

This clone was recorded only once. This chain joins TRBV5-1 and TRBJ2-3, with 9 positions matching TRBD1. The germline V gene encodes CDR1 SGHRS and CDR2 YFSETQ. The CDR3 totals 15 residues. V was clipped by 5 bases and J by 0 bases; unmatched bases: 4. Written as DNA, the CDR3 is TGCGCCAGCAGATCCGGGACAGGGAGCACAGATACGCAGTATTTT. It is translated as CASRSGTGSTDTQYF.

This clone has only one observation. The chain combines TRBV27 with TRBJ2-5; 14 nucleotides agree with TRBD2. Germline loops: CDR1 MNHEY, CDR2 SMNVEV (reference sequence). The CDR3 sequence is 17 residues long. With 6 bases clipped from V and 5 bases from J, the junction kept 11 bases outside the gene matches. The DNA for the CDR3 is TGTGCCAGCAGCGACCTGGGACTAGCGGGAGAGGAGGAGACCCAGTACTTC. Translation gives CASSDLGLAGEEETQYF.

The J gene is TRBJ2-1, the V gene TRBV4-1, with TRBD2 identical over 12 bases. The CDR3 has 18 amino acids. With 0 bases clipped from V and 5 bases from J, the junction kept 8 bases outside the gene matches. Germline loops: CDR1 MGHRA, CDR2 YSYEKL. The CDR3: CASSQDLKRTSGNNEQFF. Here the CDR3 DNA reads TGCGCCAGCAGCCAAGATCTAAAAAGGACTAGCGGGAACAATGAGCAGTTCTTC.

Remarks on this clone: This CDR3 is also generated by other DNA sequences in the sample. CDR3 in DNA: TGTGCCAGCAGTGGTAACACTGAAGCTTTCTTT. As protein: CASSGNTEAFF. The genes are TRBV27 and TRBJ1-1; no clear D gene. The CDR3 has 11 amino acids. Trimming took off 5 bases at V and 2 bases at J, with 3 bases between the two ends. The V gene's germline CDR1 is MNHEY and CDR2 SMNVEV (reference sequence).

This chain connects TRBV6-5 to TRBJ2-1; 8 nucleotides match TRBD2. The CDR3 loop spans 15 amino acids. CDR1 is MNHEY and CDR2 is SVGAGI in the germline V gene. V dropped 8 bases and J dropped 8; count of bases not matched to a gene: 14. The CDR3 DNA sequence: TGTGCCAGCGGGTTGACGAGCGGGAGATTCTATGAGCAGTTCTTC. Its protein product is CASGLTSGRFYEQFF.

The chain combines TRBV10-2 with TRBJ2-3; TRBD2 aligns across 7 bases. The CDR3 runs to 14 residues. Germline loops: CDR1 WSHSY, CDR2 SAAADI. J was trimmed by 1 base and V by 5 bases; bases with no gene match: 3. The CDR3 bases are TGCGCCAGCAGTACGGGAGGTGGCACAGATACGCAGTATTTT. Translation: CASSTGGGTDTQYF.

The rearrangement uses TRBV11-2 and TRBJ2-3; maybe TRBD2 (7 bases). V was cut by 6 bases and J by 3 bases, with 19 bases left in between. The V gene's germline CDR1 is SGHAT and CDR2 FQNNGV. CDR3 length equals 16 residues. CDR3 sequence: CASRNHGGRETDTQYF. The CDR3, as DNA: TGTGCCAGCAGGAATCACGGGGGGCGGGAGACAGATACGCAGTATTTT.